This passage covers 31 T cell receptor beta chains from one sample sequenced in a study of regulatory T cells in long-lasting Graves disease. The time point here: persistent/refractory GD, antithyroid drugs over 5 years with positive TRAb. The TCR library used RNA extracted from PBMCs. Relying on iRepertoire HTBI primers and Arm-PCR of CDR3 regions, the team built TCR beta libraries. TCRdb recomputed calls from the multiplex PCR reads with MiXCR, one row per CDR3 protein. The sample records some 430,000 distinct CDR3 sequences, under 25% being singletons. The sequenced sample was peripheral blood mononuclear cells (PBMCs), obtained when the disease was refractory, from a patient treated with antithyroid drugs. These receptors came from a female donor with Graves disease.

On this clonotype: A read error is possible here, since a much larger clone lies one base away. The chain links TRBV28 to TRBJ2-6; D might be TRBD1 (6 bases). CDR1 is MDHEN and CDR2 is SYDVKM in the germline V gene. The CDR3 length is 16 residues. DNA of the CDR3: TGTGCCAGCAGTTTGAAGGGGGTCTCTGGGGCCAACGTCCCGACTTTC. Encoded protein: CASSLKGVSGANVPTF.

This clonotype appeared a few times. This sequence joins TRBV5-6 and TRBJ1-2; no clear D. V was clipped by 4 bases and J by 8 bases, with 24 bases between them. The V gene's germline CDR1 is SGHDT and CDR2 YYEEEE. CDR3 length: 16 residues. CDR3 region: CASSQAVTKLFFGYTF. The CDR3 DNA is TGTGCCAGCAGCCAGGCGGTGACAAAGCTATTCTTCGGCTACACCTTC.

Points on this clonotype: One end of the junction fails to match germline, which may point to a read error. This chain joins TRBV6-2 or TRBV6-3 and TRBJ2-5; possibly TRBD1 or TRBD2 for D (5 bases each). The CDR3 has 11 residues. The germline V gene has CDR1 MNHEY and CDR2 SVGEGT. CDR3 bases: TGTGCCAGCACCATAGGGGAGACCCAGCACTTC. Protein sequence: CASTIGETQHF.

This clonotype was counted many times. The CDR3 here is CASSRAPQGRYEQYF. The CDR3 region has the DNA TGTGCCAGCAGTAGGGCCCCACAGGGCCGTTACGAGCAGTACTTC. The chain carries TRBV28 and TRBJ2-7, with D perhaps matching TRBD1 (6 bases). This CDR3 region has 15 residues. Trimming took 5 bases from V and 4 from J, leaving 18 bases between them. CDR1 and CDR2 (germline): MDHEN, SYDVKM.

The rearrangement joins TRBV27 to TRBJ2-1; 8 bases agree with TRBD2. CDR3 length: 17 residues. The V gene's germline CDR1 is MNHEY and CDR2 SMNVEV (reference sequence). V shed 3 bases, J shed 0 bases, and the junction held 7 bases outside the gene matches. CDR3 region: CASSFYQRESSYNEQFF. The CDR3 DNA reads TGTGCCAGCAGTTTTTATCAGCGGGAGAGCTCCTACAATGAGCAGTTCTTC.

The chain is built from TRBV19 and TRBJ1-5; the D gene is possibly TRBD1 (5 bases). The CDR3 covers 17 residues. Germline CDR1 and CDR2: LNHDA and SQIVND (reference sequence). V lost 1 base and J 4 bases, leaving 17 bases between the germline ends. CDR3 protein: CASSIGWRGRQNQPQHF. The CDR3 DNA reads as TGTGCCAGTAGTATAGGGTGGCGGGGGAGACAAAATCAGCCCCAGCATTTT.

This clonotype was seen repeatedly, ten times or more. The genes are TRBV27 and TRBJ1-2, with a weak D call TRBD1 (5 bases). The CDR3 sequence is 14 residues long. V was clipped by 5 bases and J by 7 bases, with 17 bases between them. Germline loops: CDR1 MNHEY, CDR2 SMNVEV (reference sequence). The CDR3 region has the DNA TGTGCCAGCAGTCCAAGAACAGGCTTTGGTGGCTACACCTTC. Protein sequence: CASSPRTGFGGYTF.

This rearrangement joins TRBV28 to TRBJ1-4, with D possibly TRBD1 on 6 matching bases. CDR1 and CDR2 (germline): MDHEN, SYDVKM. The CDR3 totals 15 residues. V was pared by 5 bases and J by 7 bases, with 17 bases between. CDR3 protein: CASSGYRDVGEKLFF. CDR3 coding DNA: TGTGCCAGCAGTGGGTACAGGGACGTCGGTGAAAAACTGTTTTTT.

Concerning this clonotype: A clone one base away is much larger, so this may be a read error. The chain uses TRBV6-2 or TRBV6-3 and TRBJ1-6, with D possibly being TRBD1 (6 bases). Germline V CDR1 and CDR2: MNHEY, SVGEGT. Deletions cut 10 bases from V and 6 bases from J, with 19 bases between. The CDR3 totals 15 residues. The CDR3 protein is CANRPSGEGNSPLHF. The CDR3 nucleotides read TGTGCCAACAGACCCTCAGGGGAGGGTAATTCACCCCTCCACTTT.

The rearrangement links TRBV4-1 to TRBJ1-5, with unresolved D. Looked up from germline, CDR1 is MGHRA and CDR2 is YSYEKL. The CDR3 extends over 18 amino acids. The ends were cut back, 1 base at V and 0 bases at J, with 16 bases in the middle. The CDR3 sequence: CASSQGDPAGYSNQPQHF. The DNA of the CDR3 is TGCGCCAGCAGCCAAGGAGATCCAGCGGGGTATAGCAATCAGCCCCAGCATTTT.

The rearrangement uses TRBV20-1 and TRBJ1-6; 8 bases match TRBD1. After removal of 3 bases from V and 7 bases from J, the junction contained 8 bases not matched to a gene. This CDR3 region has 15 residues. The germline V gene encodes CDR1 DFQATT and CDR2 SNEGSKA (reference sequence). CDR3 in amino acids: CSARPAGQENSPLHF. CDR3 coding DNA: TGCAGTGCTAGGCCCGCGGGACAGGAGAATTCACCCCTCCACTTT.

In its sample, this clonotype was seen a few times. The rearrangement joins TRBV27 to TRBJ1-5, with 8 nucleotides matching TRBD1. J lost 6 bases, V lost 5 bases, and 6 bases had no gene match. The CDR3 is made up of 14 amino acids. CDR1 and CDR2 (germline): MNHEY, SMNVEV (reference sequence). The CDR3 loop reads CASSHRTGSQPQHF. The CDR3 nucleotides are TGTGCCAGCAGTCACCGGACAGGGAGTCAGCCCCAGCATTTT.

The J gene is TRBJ1-4, the V gene TRBV10-3; TRBD1 aligns across 7 bases. J was trimmed by 8 bases and V by 10 bases; bases with no gene match: 13. CDR1 and CDR2 (germline): ENHRY, SYGVKD. The CDR3 has 14 residues. CDR3 nucleotides: TGTGCCACCACGATGGAGGGGGCTGGGGAAAAACTGTTTTTT. Its translation: CATTMEGAGEKLFF.

This clonotype appeared a few times. The chain employs TRBV7-2 and TRBJ2-7, with D perhaps TRBD2 (5 bases). Trimming pared 3 bases from V and 3 bases from J, leaving 12 bases between. The CDR3 runs to 14 residues. CDR1 is SGHTA, CDR2 FQGNSA, per germline. The CDR3 coding sequence is TGTGCCAGCAGCTTTGCGGGTCAGATCTACGAGCAGTACTTC. Translating it yields CASSFAGQIYEQYF.

This clonotype was recorded a few times. V and J are TRBV28 and TRBJ2-1, with D maybe TRBD1 (6 bases). The CDR3 totals 16 residues. Trimming removed 6 bases at V and 2 bases at J, with 17 bases between. CDR1 and CDR2 (germline): MDHEN, SYDVKM. CDR3 sequence reads: CASRVNRARAYNEQFF. The CDR3 DNA follows: TGTGCCAGCAGGGTTAACAGGGCAAGGGCCTACAATGAGCAGTTCTTC.

The chain has TRBV5-1 and TRBJ2-1; TRBD1 matches 7 bases. Germline CDR1 reads SGHRS; CDR2 reads YFSETQ. Unmatched junction bases numbered 23, after V lost 4 bases and J lost 4 bases. The CDR3 is made up of 20 amino acids. The CDR3 spells CASSLPRTGRSSLTYNEQFF. The CDR3 DNA sequence: TGCGCCAGCAGCCTCCCACGGACAGGACGTTCCAGTCTTACATACAATGAGCAGTTCTTC.

This clonotype was found many times. The chain has TRBV15 and TRBJ1-6; D not resolved. V was clipped by 1 base and J by 2 bases, with 12 bases between them. The CDR3 spans 17 residues. Per the germline V gene, CDR1 is LNHNV and CDR2 is YYDKDF (reference sequence). The CDR3 loop reads CATSRARSWAYNSPLHF. The CDR3 region has the DNA TGTGCCACCAGCAGAGCAAGGAGTTGGGCCTATAATTCACCCCTCCACTTT.

This clonotype was observed a few times. V usage is TRBV5-5 and J usage is TRBJ1-2, with D possibly matching TRBD1 (6 bases). The germline CDR1 and CDR2 sequences are SGHKS and YYEKEE (reference sequence). Between the trimmed V and J ends, which lost 0 bases and 4 bases, there was a span of 13 bases. This CDR3 is 15 amino acids long. The CDR3: CASSLGAGDGYGYTF. CDR3 sequence (DNA): TGTGCCAGCAGCTTGGGGGCAGGGGATGGCTATGGCTACACCTTC.

On this clonotype itself: Since a much larger clone is just one base distant, this may be a read error. The chain is built from TRBV2 and TRBJ1-5; D unresolved. V shed 10 bases and J shed 0 bases, with 16 bases lying between them. Germline V gene lookup returns CDR1 SNHLY and CDR2 FYNNEI. CDR3 length: 15 residues. The CDR3 loop is CANEVDGLSNQPQHF. The CDR3 nucleotides read TGTGCCAACGAGGTGGACGGACTTAGCAATCAGCCCCAGCATTTT. Using reference TRBV2 and TRBJ1-5 for the parts outside the CDR3, the full variable domain is EPEVTQTPSHQVTQMGQEVILRCVPISNHLYFYWYRQILGQKVEFLVSFYNNEISEKSEIFDDQFSVERPDGSNFTLKIRSTKLEDSAMYFCANEVDGLSNQPQHFGDGTRLSIL.

This clonotype was picked up a small number of times. The genes are TRBV30 and TRBJ2-7; D is undetermined. This CDR3 has 12 residues. CDR1 is GTSNPN and CDR2 is SVGIG in the germline V gene (reference sequence). Trimming left V 0 bases short and J 4 bases short, with 7 bases between. This CDR3 is CAWSVVSYEQYF. CDR3 DNA sequence: TGTGCCTGGAGTGTCGTCTCATACGAGCAGTACTTC.

In its sample, this clonotype was seen many times. The J gene is TRBJ1-2, the V gene TRBV28; D call uncertain. Trimming cost V 4 bases and J 8 bases, with 20 bases left between them. CDR1 MDHEN and CDR2 SYDVKM come from the germline V gene. The CDR3 contains 15 residues. The CDR3 nucleotides read TGTGCCAGCAGTTCCCCGGGTCCTACACGGCGAGGCTACACCTTC. This gives the protein CASSSPGPTRRGYTF.

This clonotype was detected a few times. This chain uses TRBV19 with TRBJ1-3; D not resolved. V lost 6 bases and J lost 0, with 6 bases in between. This CDR3 is built from 13 residues. Germline assignment: CDR1 LNHDA and CDR2 SQIVND (reference sequence). The DNA of the CDR3 is TGTGCCAGTAGACCGTTCTCTGGAAACACCATATATTTT. It encodes CASRPFSGNTIYF.

This clonotype has just a few counts. The chain is built from TRBV5-4 and TRBJ1-2, with D possibly TRBD1 on 5 matching bases. The CDR3 has 16 residues. Germline-derived CDR1 and CDR2 are SGHNT and YYREEE (reference sequence). V was cut by 2 bases and J by 8 bases, with 22 bases left in between. CDR3 amino acids: CASSLPPGGTLKGYTF. CDR3 nucleotide sequence: TGTGCCAGCAGCTTACCTCCTGGAGGGACTCTAAAAGGCTACACCTTC.

This clonotype was recorded a few times. This chain joins TRBV16 and TRBJ2-7; the D gene is possibly TRBD2 (5 bases). The germline V gene has CDR1 KGHSY and CDR2 FQNENV. Trimming left V 0 bases short and J 2 bases short, with 26 bases between. The CDR3 loop spans 20 amino acids. CDR3 coding DNA: TGTGCCAGCAGCCAATCGCACCTCCCCAAAGTGGGAGTTCTACCCTACGAGCAGTACTTC. This gives the protein CASSQSHLPKVGVLPYEQYF.

This clonotype showed up many times. J is TRBJ1-2 and V is TRBV2; the match to TRBD1 covers 7 bases. The CDR3 extends over 14 amino acids. Germline CDR1 reads SNHLY; CDR2 reads FYNNEI. V shed 0 bases, J shed 4 bases, and the junction held 2 bases outside the gene matches. This CDR3 is CASSEAGGSYGYTF. CDR3 nucleotides: TGTGCCAGCAGTGAAGCAGGGGGCAGCTATGGCTACACCTTC.

This clonotype was observed a few times. The gene calls are TRBV5-1 and TRBJ2-7; D possibly corresponds to TRBD2 (6 bases). CDR3 size: 13 residues. Looked up from germline, CDR1 is SGHRS and CDR2 is YFSETQ. Trimming left V 1 base short and J 5 bases short, with 10 bases between. The CDR3 DNA reads TGCGCCAGCAGCTTGCGGAGGGGCCACGAGCAGTACTTC. Translation gives CASSLRRGHEQYF. The variable domain in full, completed from reference TRBV5-1 and TRBJ2-7, reads KAGVTQTPRYLIKTRGQQVTLSCSPISGHRSVSWYQQTPGQGLQFLFEYFSETQRNKGNFPGRFSGRQFSNSRSEMNVSTLELGDSALYLCASSLRRGHEQYFGPGTRLTVT.

A few counts support this clonotype. This chain links TRBV11-2 with TRBJ1-2; TRBD1 matches at 9 bases. J was trimmed by 6 bases and V by 4 bases; bases with no gene match: 18. This CDR3 contains 18 residues. Germline CDR1 reads SGHAT; CDR2 reads FQNNGV. The CDR3 spells CASSSIRDRAFGGDGYTF. The CDR3 region has the DNA TGTGCCAGCAGCTCAATCCGGGACAGGGCTTTTGGCGGAGATGGCTACACCTTC.

This clonotype has a handful of counts. The chain carries TRBV7-8 and TRBJ1-1; D call uncertain. CDR3 size: 14 residues. V lost 6 bases and J 0 bases, leaving 11 bases between the germline ends. CDR1 SGHVS and CDR2 FQNEAQ come from the germline V gene. The CDR3, as DNA: TGTGCCAGCAGAGCGCCGGCAATGAACACTGAAGCTTTCTTT. It encodes CASRAPAMNTEAFF.

This CDR3 is CASTGQGYADTQYF. CDR3 coding DNA: TGTGCCAGCACGGGACAGGGATACGCAGATACGCAGTATTTT. V usage is TRBV12-3 or TRBV12-4 and J usage is TRBJ2-3, with 9 nucleotides matching TRBD1. V shed 7 bases and J 4 bases; nucleotides not matched to a gene: 6. The CDR3 sequence is 14 residues long.

V is TRBV6-1 and J is TRBJ1-5; D is perhaps TRBD1 (5 bases). The CDR3 has 16 residues. Trimming left V 6 bases short and J 2 bases short, with 17 bases between. CDR1 and CDR2 (germline): MNHNS, SASEGT. CDR3 bases: TGTGCCAGCAGGCCTTTAAAGGGGTCAGGCAATCAGCCCCAGCATTTT. It is translated as CASRPLKGSGNQPQHF.

V usage is TRBV20-1 and J usage is TRBJ1-4; 10 bases line up with TRBD1. CDR1 is DFQATT and CDR2 is SNEGSKA in the germline V gene (reference sequence). V was pared by 5 bases and J by 6 bases, with 3 bases of the junction left unmatched. CDR3 length: 13 residues. The CDR3 nucleotides are TGCAGTGCTGCAGGACAGGGGGATGAAAAACTGTTTTTT. Amino acid sequence: CSAAGQGDEKLFF.